One and the same sample provided the 11 T cell receptor beta chains below, sequenced in a study of blood T cells in healthy people across ages. PCR was performed a second time for about 7 to 12 cycles using a sample-barcoded 5' primer and a J-beta primer mix. In TCRdb, the 5' RACE reads were re-called with MiXCR into one record per CDR3 protein. The data hold some 760,000 distinct CDR3 sequences, with approximately 25% observed a single time. These data were likewise used in another study, on T cells of mothers and their children.

The sample was blood. Receptor source: a boy between 10 and 17 years old in good health.

J is TRBJ1-1 and V is TRBV19, with a possible D match to TRBD1 (6 bases). CDR3 length equals 15 residues. V lost 4 bases to trimming and J lost 1 base, with 13 bases between them. Germline V gene sequence: CDR1 LNHDA, CDR2 SQIVND (reference sequence). CDR3 sequence (DNA): TGTGCCAGTAGTACCCGGACAGTCGGGAACACTGAAGCTTTCTTT. Its translation: CASSTRTVGNTEAFF.

This sequence joins TRBV3-1 and TRBJ1-5; D unresolved. V dropped 4 bases and J dropped 0 bases, with 10 bases sitting between them. This CDR3 comprises 15 residues. CDR1 is LGHDT, CDR2 YNNKEL, per germline (reference sequence). CDR3 loop: CASSPHSVSNQPQHF. CDR3 nucleotides: TGTGCCAGCAGCCCTCACAGTGTTAGCAATCAGCCCCAGCATTTT.

The rearrangement uses TRBV29-1 and TRBJ2-6; D gene uncertain. This CDR3 spans 14 amino acids. V shed 8 bases and J shed 0 bases, with 11 bases lying between them. Germline V gene data show CDR1 as SQVTM and CDR2 as ANQGSEA. The CDR3 bases are TGCAGCACCTCAGGTGCCTCTGGGGCCAACGTCCTGACTTTC. Residues: CSTSGASGANVLTF. Full variable domain (remainder filled in from reference TRBV29-1 and TRBJ2-6): SAVISQKPSRDICQRGTSLTIQCQVDSQVTMMFWYRQQPGQSLTLIATANQGSEATYESGFVIDKFPISRPNLTFSTLTVSNMSPEDSSIYLCSTSGASGANVLTFGAGSRLTVL.

This clonotype was detected a few times. The V and J genes are TRBV29-1 and TRBJ2-1; D gene ambiguous. V dropped 6 bases and J dropped 0 bases, with 9 bases sitting between them. This CDR3 contains 13 residues. The germline CDR1 and CDR2 sequences are SQVTM and ANQGSEA. The CDR3 coding sequence is TGCAGCGTCCTTTTTAGCTCCTACAATGAGCAGTTCTTC. It codes for CSVLFSSYNEQFF.

The chain is built from TRBV28 and TRBJ2-1; 11 bases fit TRBD2. The germline V gene has CDR1 MDHEN and CDR2 SYDVKM. V trimming: 5 bases; J trimming: 4 bases; junction bases outside the gene matches: 7. The CDR3 consists of 16 residues. CDR3 DNA: TGTGCCAGCAGTATAGGACTAGCGGGTGTATACAATGAGCAGTTCTTC. It specifies CASSIGLAGVYNEQFF.

This clonotype was found a few times. The chain combines TRBV3-1 with TRBJ2-1; 7 bases fit TRBD2. J was trimmed by 9 bases and V by 2 bases; bases with no gene match: 13. Germline V lookup: CDR1 LGHDT, CDR2 YNNKEL (reference sequence). The CDR3 is 16 residues long. CDR3 loop: CASSQRRVSGMGEQFF. CDR3 bases: TGTGCCAGCAGCCAAAGGAGGGTAAGCGGGATGGGTGAGCAGTTCTTC.

This clonotype was seen more than once but under ten times. This chain joins TRBV9 and TRBJ1-4; a weak D match, TRBD1 (6 bases). V was cut by 4 bases and J by 5 bases, with 12 bases left in between. CDR3 length: 14 amino acids. Germline CDR1 and CDR2: SGDLS and YYNGEE. The CDR3 nucleotides are TGTGCCAGCAGCATCGGACAGTCCAATGAAAAACTGTTTTTT. Protein sequence: CASSIGQSNEKLFF.

The chain recombines TRBV28 with TRBJ1-1, with D hard to call. Trimming took off 6 bases at V and 0 bases at J, with 5 bases between the two ends. Germline CDR1 is MDHEN and CDR2 is SYDVKM. This CDR3 comprises 12 residues. CDR3 coding DNA: TGTGCCAGCAGGACCCTGAACACTGAAGCTTTCTTT. Residues: CASRTLNTEAFF.

Comments on this clonotype: No conserved phenylalanine or tryptophan is present at the end of the CDR3, so a read error is the likely explanation. The rearrangement links TRBV12-3 or TRBV12-4 to TRBJ2-2, with D possibly matching TRBD1 (6 bases). This CDR3 is 13 amino acids long. V lost 7 bases to trimming and J lost 7 bases, with 13 bases between them. CDR3 amino acids: CASTVQGGGELFL. The CDR3 DNA reads TGTGCCAGCACCGTACAGGGCGGCGGGGAGCTGTTTCTT.

This clonotype was observed a handful of times. The chain uses TRBV27 and TRBJ1-2; TRBD1 is a possible D gene (5 bases). Trimming pared 0 bases from V and 8 bases from J, leaving 10 bases between. Germline V gene data show CDR1 as MNHEY and CDR2 as SMNVEV (reference sequence). The CDR3 contains 13 residues. The CDR3 loop reads CASSLSPGFGYTF. The CDR3 DNA reads TGTGCCAGCAGTTTATCCCCAGGGTTCGGCTACACCTTC.

The sample holds a few counts of this clonotype. The genes are TRBV28 and TRBJ2-5; D is unclear. The closer fit of TRBJ2-7 to the DNA end suggests the J call may be wrong. The CDR3 contains 15 residues. CDR1 and CDR2 from the germline V gene are MDHEN and SYDVKM. The CDR3 region has the DNA TGTGCCAGCAGTTCCCTGAAGCGAGACTTCAACGAGCAGTACTTC. Translating gives CASSSLKRDFNEQYF.